This T cell receptor beta chain was profiled in a study of T cell responses to AZD1222 COVID-19 vaccine. Germline V gene sequence: CDR1 LGHDT, CDR2 YNNKEL (reference sequence). Trimming took 3 bases from V and 7 from J, leaving 10 bases between them. The CDR3 has 13 amino acids. Details on this clone: Antigen unknown.

The method was immunoSEQ multiplex PCR; TCRdb's version includes in-frame clones alone and lacks a portion of them. The sample has about 97,000 clones; 88% are singletons. Whole-study results and caveats: Females made up more of the donors, who were largely white British, and clonal diversity may have come out too low. Across spike, vaccine-associated CD4 TCRs were found, dominant at 160-218 and 743-854.

The sample in question was peripheral blood, obtained on day 0 of AZD1222 vaccination. The source is an adult in good health. V gene TRBV3-1 (or the pseudogene TRBV3-2) combines with J gene TRBJ1-3; unclear D gene. This CDR3 reads CASSQMPRNTIYF. The DNA of the CDR3 is TGTGCCAGCAGCCAGATGCCCCGTAACACCATATATTTT.